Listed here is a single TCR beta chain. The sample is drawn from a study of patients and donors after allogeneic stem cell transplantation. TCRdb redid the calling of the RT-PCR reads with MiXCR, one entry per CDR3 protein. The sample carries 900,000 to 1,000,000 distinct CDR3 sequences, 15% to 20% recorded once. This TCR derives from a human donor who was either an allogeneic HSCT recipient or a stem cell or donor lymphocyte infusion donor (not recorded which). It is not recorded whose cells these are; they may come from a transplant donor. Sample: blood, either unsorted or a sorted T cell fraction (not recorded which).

The CDR3 here is CASSEAKQGGGTEAFF. The CDR3 nucleotides read TGTGCCAGCAGTGAAGCTAAACAGGGAGGTGGCACTGAAGCTTTCTTT. This chain uses TRBV2 with TRBJ1-1; TRBD1 is a possible D gene (6 bases). This CDR3 has 16 amino acids. V shed 0 bases and J shed 4 bases, with 15 bases lying between them. Germline V gene data show CDR1 as SNHLY and CDR2 as FYNNEI.